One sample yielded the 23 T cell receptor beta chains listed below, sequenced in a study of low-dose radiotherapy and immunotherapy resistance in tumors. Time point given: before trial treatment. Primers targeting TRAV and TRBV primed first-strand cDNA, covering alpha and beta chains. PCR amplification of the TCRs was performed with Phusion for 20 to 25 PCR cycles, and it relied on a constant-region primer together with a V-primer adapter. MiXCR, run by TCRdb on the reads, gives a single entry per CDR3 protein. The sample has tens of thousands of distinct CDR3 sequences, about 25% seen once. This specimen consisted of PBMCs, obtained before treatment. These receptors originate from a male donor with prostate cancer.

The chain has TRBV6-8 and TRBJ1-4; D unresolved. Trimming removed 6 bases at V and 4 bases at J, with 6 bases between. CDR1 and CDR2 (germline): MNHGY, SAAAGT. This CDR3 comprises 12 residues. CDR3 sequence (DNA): TGTGCCAGCAGGCGAATTAATGAAAAACTGTTTTTT. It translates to CASRRINEKLFF.

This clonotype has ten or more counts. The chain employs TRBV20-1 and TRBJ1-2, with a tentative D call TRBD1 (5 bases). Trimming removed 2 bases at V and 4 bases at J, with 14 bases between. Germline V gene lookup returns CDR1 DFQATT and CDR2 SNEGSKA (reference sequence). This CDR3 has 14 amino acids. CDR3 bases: TGCAGTGCTAGATATCTGGAGAGGGGCTATGGCTACACCTTC. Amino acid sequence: CSARYLERGYGYTF.

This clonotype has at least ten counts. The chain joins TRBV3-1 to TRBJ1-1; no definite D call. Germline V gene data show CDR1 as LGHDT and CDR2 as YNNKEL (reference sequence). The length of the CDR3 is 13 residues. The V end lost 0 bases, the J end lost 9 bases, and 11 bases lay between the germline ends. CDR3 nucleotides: TGTGCCAGCAGCCAAGATAGGGCTATTCAAGCTTTCTTT. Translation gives CASSQDRAIQAFF. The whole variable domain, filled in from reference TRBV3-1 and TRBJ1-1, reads DTAVSQTPKYLVTQMGNDKSIKCEQNLGHDTMYWYKQDSKKFLKIMFSYNNKELIINETVPNRFSPKSPDKAHLNLHINSLELGDSAVYFCASSQDRAIQAFFGQGTRLTVV.

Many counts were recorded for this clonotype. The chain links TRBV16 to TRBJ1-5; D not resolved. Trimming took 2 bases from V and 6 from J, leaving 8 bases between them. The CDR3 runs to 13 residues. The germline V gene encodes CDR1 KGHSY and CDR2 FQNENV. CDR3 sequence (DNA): TGTGCCAGCAGCCAAAGCGAAGGTCAGCCCCAGCATTTT. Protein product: CASSQSEGQPQHF.

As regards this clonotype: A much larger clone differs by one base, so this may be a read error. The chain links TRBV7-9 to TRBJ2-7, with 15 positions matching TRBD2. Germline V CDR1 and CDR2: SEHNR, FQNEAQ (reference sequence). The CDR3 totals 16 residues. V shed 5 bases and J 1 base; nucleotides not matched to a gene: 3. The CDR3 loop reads CASSIGLAGGSYEQYF. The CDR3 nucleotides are TGTGCCAGCAGCATAGGACTAGCGGGGGGGTCCTACGAGCAGTACTTC. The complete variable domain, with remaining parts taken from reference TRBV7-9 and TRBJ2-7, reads DTGVSQNPRHKITKRGQNVTFRCDPISEHNRLYWYRQTLGQGPEFLTYFQNEAQLEKSRLLSDRFSAERPKGSFSTLEIQRTEQGDSAMYLCASSIGLAGGSYEQYFGPGTRLTVT.

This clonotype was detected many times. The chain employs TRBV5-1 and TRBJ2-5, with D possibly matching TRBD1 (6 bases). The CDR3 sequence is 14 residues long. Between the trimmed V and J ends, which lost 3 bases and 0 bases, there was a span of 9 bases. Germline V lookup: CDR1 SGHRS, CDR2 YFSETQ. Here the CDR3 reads CASSSGEYQETQYF. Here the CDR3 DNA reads TGCGCCAGCAGCTCAGGGGAATACCAAGAGACCCAGTACTTC.

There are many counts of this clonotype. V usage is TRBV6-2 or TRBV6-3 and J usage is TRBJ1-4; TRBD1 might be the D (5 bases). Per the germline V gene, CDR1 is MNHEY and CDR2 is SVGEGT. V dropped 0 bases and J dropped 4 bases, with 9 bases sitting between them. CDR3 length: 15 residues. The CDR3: CASSYSGTVNEKLFF. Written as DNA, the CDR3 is TGTGCCAGCAGTTACTCCGGGACTGTTAATGAAAAACTGTTTTTT.

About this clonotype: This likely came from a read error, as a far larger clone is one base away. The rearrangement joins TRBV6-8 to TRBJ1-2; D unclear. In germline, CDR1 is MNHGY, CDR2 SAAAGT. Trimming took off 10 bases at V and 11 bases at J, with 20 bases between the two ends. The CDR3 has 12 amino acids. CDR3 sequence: CANGPPGKWYTF. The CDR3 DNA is TGTGCCAACGGACCACCGGGAAAGTGGTACACCTTC.

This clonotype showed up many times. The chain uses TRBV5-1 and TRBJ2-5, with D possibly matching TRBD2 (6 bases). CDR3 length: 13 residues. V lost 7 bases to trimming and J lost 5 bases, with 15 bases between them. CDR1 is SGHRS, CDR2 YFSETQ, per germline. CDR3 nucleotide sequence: TGCGCCAGCGGCCGGGAGTTCGGTGAGACCCAGTACTTC. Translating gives CASGREFGETQYF.

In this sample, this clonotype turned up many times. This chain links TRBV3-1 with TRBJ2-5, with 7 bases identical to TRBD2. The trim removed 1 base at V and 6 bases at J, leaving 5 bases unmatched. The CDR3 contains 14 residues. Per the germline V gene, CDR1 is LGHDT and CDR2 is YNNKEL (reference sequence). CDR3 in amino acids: CASSQGGGVKTQYF. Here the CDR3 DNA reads TGTGCCAGCAGCCAAGGGGGGGGGGTCAAGACCCAGTACTTC.

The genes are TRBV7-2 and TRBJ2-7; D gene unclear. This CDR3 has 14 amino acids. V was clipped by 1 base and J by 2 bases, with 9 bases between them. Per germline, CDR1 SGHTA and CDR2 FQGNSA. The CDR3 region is CASSLGTAAYEQYF. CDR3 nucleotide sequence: TGTGCCAGCAGCTTAGGAACGGCAGCCTACGAGCAGTACTTC.

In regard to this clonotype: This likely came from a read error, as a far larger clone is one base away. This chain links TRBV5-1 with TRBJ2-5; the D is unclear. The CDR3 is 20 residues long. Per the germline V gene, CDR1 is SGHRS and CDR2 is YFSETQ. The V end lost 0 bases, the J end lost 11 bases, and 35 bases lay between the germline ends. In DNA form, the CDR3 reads TGCGCCAGCAGCTTGGGAGTATTTACGTCCGGGCCCAGCTCCTACAATGAGCAGTACTTC. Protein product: CASSLGVFTSGPSSYNEQYF.

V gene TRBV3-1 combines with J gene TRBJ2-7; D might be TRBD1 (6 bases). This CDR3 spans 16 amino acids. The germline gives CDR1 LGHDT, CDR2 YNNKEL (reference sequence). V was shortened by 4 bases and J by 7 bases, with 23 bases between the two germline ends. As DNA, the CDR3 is TGTGCCAGCAGCCTCGCAGGGCGGACAGCCCTAGGAGAGCAGTACTTC. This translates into CASSLAGRTALGEQYF.

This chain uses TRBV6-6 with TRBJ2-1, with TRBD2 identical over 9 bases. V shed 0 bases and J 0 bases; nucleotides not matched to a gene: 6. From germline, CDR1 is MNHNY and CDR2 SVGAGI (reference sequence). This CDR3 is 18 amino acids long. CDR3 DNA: TGTGCCAGCAGTTACTCGACTAGCGGACAGAGCTCCTACAATGAGCAGTTCTTC. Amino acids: CASSYSTSGQSSYNEQFF.

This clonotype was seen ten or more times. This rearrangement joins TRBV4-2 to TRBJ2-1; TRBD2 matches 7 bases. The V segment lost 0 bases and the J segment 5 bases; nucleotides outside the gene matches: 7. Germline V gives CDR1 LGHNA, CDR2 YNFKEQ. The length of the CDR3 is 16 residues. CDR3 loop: CASSQDGLAANNEQFF. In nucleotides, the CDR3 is TGTGCCAGCAGCCAAGATGGGCTAGCGGCCAACAATGAGCAGTTCTTC.

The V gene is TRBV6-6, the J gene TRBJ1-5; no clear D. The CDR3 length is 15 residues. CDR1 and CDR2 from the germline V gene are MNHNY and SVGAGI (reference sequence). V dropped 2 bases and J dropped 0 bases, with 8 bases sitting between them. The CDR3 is CASSYKDGSNQPQHF. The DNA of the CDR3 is TGTGCCAGCAGTTACAAGGACGGTAGCAATCAGCCCCAGCATTTT.

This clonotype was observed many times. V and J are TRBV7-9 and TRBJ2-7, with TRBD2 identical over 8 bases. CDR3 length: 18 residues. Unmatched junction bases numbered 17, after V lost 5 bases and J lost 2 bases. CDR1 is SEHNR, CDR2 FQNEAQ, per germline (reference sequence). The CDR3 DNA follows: TGTGCCAGCAGCCCAGCGGGAGTCCGGACTAGGTCGCCCTACGAGCAGTACTTC. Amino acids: CASSPAGVRTRSPYEQYF.

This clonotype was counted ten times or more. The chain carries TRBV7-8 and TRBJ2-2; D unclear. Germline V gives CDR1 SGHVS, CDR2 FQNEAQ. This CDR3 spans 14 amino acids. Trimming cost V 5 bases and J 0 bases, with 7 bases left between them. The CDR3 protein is CASSLGSNTGELFF. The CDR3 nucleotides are TGTGCCAGCAGCCTGGGGTCGAACACCGGGGAGCTGTTTTTT.

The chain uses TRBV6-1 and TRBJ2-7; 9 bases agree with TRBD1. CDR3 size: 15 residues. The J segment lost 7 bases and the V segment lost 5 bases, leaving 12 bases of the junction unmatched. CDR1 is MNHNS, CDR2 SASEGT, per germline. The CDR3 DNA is TGTGCCAGCAGTTATGGGACAGGGCTGGCGAAGGAGCAGTACTTC. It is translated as CASSYGTGLAKEQYF.

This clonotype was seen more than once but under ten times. DNA of the CDR3: TGTGCCAGCAGTTTCCTAGCGGGAGGAAACTTTGGGGCCAACGTCCTGACTTTC. Amino acids: CASSFLAGGNFGANVLTF. The rearrangement uses TRBV28 and TRBJ2-6; 11 bases match TRBD2. The CDR3 runs 18 residues. Germline lookup yields CDR1 MDHEN and CDR2 SYDVKM. With V trimmed by 3 bases and J by 3 bases, 7 bases remained unmatched. Full variable domain (outside the CDR3, taken from reference TRBV28 and TRBJ2-6): DVKVTQSSRYLVKRTGEKVFLECVQDMDHENMFWYRQDPGLGLRLIYFSYDVKMKEKGDIPEGYSVSREKKERFSLILESASTNQTSMYLCASSFLAGGNFGANVLTFGAGSRLTVL.

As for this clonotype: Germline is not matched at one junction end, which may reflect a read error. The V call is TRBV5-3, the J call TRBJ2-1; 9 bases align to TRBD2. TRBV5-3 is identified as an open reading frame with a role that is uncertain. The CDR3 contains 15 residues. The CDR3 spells CASSLGSGLANEQFF. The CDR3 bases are TGTGCCAGCAGCTTGGGATCGGGACTAGCAAATGAGCAGTTCTTC.

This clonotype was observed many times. DNA for the CDR3: TGCAGCGTTGAAACCCGGGACAGGGACTCTGGGGCCAACGTCCTGACTTTC. It codes for CSVETRDRDSGANVLTF. V and J are TRBV29-1 and TRBJ2-6, with TRBD1 identical over 9 bases. Trimming at V came to 2 bases and at J to 0 bases, leaving 5 bases not matched to a gene. Germline lookup yields CDR1 SQVTM and CDR2 ANQGSEA. The CDR3 has 17 amino acids.

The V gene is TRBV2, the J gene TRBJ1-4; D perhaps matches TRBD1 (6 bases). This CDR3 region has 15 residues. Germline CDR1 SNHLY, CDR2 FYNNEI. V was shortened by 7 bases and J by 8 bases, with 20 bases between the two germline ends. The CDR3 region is CASKETGGVWEKLFF. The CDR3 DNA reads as TGTGCCAGCAAAGAGACAGGCGGAGTATGGGAAAAACTGTTTTTT.